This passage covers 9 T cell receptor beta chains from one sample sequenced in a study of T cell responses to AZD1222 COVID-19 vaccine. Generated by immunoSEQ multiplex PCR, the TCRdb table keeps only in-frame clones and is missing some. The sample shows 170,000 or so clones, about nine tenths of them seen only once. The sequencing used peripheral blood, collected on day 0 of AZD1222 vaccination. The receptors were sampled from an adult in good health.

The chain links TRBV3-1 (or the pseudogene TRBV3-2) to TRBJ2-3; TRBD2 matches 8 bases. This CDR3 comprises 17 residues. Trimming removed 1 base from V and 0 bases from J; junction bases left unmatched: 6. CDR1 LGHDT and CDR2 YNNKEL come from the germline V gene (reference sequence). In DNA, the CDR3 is TGTGCCAGCAGCCAAGCGGGGCGGGGGGACAGCACAGATACGCAGTATTTT. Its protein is CASSQAGRGDSTDTQYF.

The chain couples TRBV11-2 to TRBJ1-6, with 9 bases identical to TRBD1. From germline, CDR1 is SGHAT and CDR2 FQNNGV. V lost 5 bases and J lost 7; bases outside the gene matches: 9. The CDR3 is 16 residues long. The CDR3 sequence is CASSLTGGARNSPLHF. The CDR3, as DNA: TGTGCCAGCAGCCTTACAGGGGGCGCGAGGAATTCACCCCTCCACTTT.

The CDR3 reads CASSLPPANYGYTF. CDR3 DNA: TGTGCCAGCAGTCTTCCGCCGGCTAACTATGGCTACACCTTC. The chain employs TRBV28 and TRBJ1-2; D call uncertain. V was trimmed by 5 bases and J by 0 bases, leaving 10 bases between them. Germline V gene lookup returns CDR1 MDHEN and CDR2 SYDVKM. The CDR3 is 14 amino acids.

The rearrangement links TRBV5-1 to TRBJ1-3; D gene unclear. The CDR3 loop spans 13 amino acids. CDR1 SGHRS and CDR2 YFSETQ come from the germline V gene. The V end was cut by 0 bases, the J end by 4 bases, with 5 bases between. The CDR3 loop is CASSLEGGNTIYF. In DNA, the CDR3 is TGCGCCAGCAGCTTGGAGGGAGGAAACACCATATATTTT. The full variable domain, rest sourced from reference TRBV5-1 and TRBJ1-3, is KAGVTQTPRYLIKTRGQQVTLSCSPISGHRSVSWYQQTPGQGLQFLFEYFSETQRNKGNFPGRFSGRQFSNSRSEMNVSTLELGDSALYLCASSLEGGNTIYFGEGSWLTVV.

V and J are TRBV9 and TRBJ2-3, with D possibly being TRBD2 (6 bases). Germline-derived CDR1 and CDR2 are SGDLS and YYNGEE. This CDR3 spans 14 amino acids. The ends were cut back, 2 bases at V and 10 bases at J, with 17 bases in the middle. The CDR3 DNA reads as TGTGCCAGCAGCGTGACCGGGGGACTGAAGGCGCAGTATTTT. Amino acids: CASSVTGGLKAQYF.

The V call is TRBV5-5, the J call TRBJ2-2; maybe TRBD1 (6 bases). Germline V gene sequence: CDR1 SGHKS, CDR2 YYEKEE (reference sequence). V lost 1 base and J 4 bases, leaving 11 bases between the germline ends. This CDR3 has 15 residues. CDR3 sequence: CASSLKGVGTGELFF. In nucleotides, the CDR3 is TGTGCCAGCAGCTTGAAGGGGGTTGGCACCGGGGAGCTGTTTTTT.

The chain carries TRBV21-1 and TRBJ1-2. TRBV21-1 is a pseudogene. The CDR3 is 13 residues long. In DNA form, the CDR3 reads TGTGCCAGCACTCTTGAGTCGGCTTATGGCTACACCTTC. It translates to CASTLESAYGYTF.

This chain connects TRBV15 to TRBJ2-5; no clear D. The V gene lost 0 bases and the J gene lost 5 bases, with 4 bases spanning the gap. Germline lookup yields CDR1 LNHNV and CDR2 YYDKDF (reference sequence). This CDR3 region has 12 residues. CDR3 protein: CATSRDLETQYF. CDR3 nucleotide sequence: TGTGCCACCAGCAGAGATTTGGAGACCCAGTACTTC. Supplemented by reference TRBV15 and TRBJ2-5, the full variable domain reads DAMVIQNPRYQVTQFGKPVTLSCSQTLNHNVMYWYQQKSSQAPKLLFHYYDKDFNNEADTPDNFQSRRPNTSFCFLDIRSPGLGDTAMYLCATSRDLETQYFGPGTRLLVL.

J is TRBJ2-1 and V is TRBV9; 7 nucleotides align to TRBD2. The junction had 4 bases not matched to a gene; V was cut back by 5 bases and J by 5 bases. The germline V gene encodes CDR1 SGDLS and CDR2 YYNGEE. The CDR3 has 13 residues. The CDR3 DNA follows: TGTGCCAGCAGGCCTAGCGGCAACAATGAGCAGTTCTTC. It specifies CASRPSGNNEQFF.